Each of the 6 T cell receptor beta chains below was sequenced from the same sample in a study of T cell changes during pregnancy in multiple sclerosis. Assay: immunoSEQ multiplex PCR; the TCRdb copy retains only in-frame clones and omits some. The sample carries about 73,000 clones, 85% to 95% recorded once. The sequenced sample was peripheral blood, obtained in the third trimester of pregnancy. The receptors shown here come from a female donor in good health, enrolled as a control in a pregnancy study.

This chain joins TRBV27 and TRBJ1-1, with 10 bases lining up with TRBD1. The CDR3 extends over 17 amino acids. Per germline, CDR1 MNHEY and CDR2 SMNVEV (reference sequence). V lost 3 bases to trimming and J lost 4 bases; unmatched junction nucleotides: 11. In DNA, the CDR3 is TGTGCCAGCAGTTTGGGACAGGGGCCACCCTGGAGCACTGAAGCTTTCTTT. This gives the protein CASSLGQGPPWSTEAFF.

V and J are TRBV2 and TRBJ2-3, with 7 bases aligning to TRBD1. J lost 2 bases, V lost 4 bases, and 6 bases had no gene match. Germline V gene lookup returns CDR1 SNHLY and CDR2 FYNNEI. The CDR3 sequence is 15 residues long. DNA for the CDR3: TGTGCCAGCAGTGCCCAAGGGACAGACACAGATACGCAGTATTTT. It is translated as CASSAQGTDTDTQYF.

The rearrangement uses TRBV29-1 and TRBJ2-7; the match to TRBD1 covers 7 bases. CDR1 and CDR2 (germline): SQVTM, ANQGSEA. V lost 1 base, J lost 5 bases, and 11 bases stayed unmatched. The CDR3 is 15 amino acids. The DNA of the CDR3 is TGCAGCGTTGAAGGGGACGAGACAGGGTCGGACGAGCAGTACTTC. Translating it yields CSVEGDETGSDEQYF.

The gene calls are TRBV11-1 and TRBJ1-1, with D perhaps TRBD1 (5 bases). The V and J ends lost 0 bases and 0 bases respectively, with 8 bases between them. This CDR3 has 15 amino acids. CDR1 and CDR2 (germline): SGHAT, FQDESV (reference sequence). CDR3 DNA: TGTGCCAGCAGCTTAGCGACAGCAATGAACACTGAAGCTTTCTTT. This encodes CASSLATAMNTEAFF.

This chain uses TRBV4-2 with TRBJ1-5, with D tentatively TRBD1 (5 bases). This CDR3 has 17 amino acids. Trimming pared 0 bases from V and 0 bases from J, leaving 12 bases between. Germline CDR1 and CDR2: LGHNA and YNFKEQ. The CDR3 nucleotides are TGTGCCAGCAGCCAAGAAGTCAGGGTCGGTAGCAATCAGCCCCAGCATTTT. Its protein product is CASSQEVRVGSNQPQHF.

The rearrangement joins TRBV19 to TRBJ2-4; TRBD2 is a possible D gene (5 bases). The V gene lost 3 bases and the J gene lost 5 bases, with 11 bases spanning the gap. This CDR3 contains 14 residues. Germline V gene data show CDR1 as LNHDA and CDR2 as SQIVND (reference sequence). CDR3 sequence: CASSMGSFQNIQYF. Here the CDR3 DNA reads TGTGCCAGTAGTATGGGGAGCTTTCAAAACATTCAGTACTTC.